The following is a TCR beta chain sequence with its context. The data originate from a study of T cell changes during pregnancy in multiple sclerosis. Assay: immunoSEQ multiplex PCR; the TCRdb copy retains only in-frame clones and omits some. The repertoire includes tens of thousands of clones, 90% to 95% of them detected once, and over 2% sits in the top ten. The source material was peripheral blood, sampled in the second trimester of pregnancy. The receptor comes from a female donor with multiple sclerosis, enrolled in a pregnancy study.

The CDR3 DNA reads TGTGCCAGCAGTGAATATAGGGACAGGGGGACAACTAATGAAAAACTGTTTTTT. Encoded protein: CASSEYRDRGTTNEKLFF. The chain joins TRBV25-1 to TRBJ1-4; the match to TRBD1 covers 11 bases. After removal of 0 bases from V and 0 bases from J, the junction contained 3 bases not matched to a gene. CDR1 and CDR2 from the germline V gene are MGHDK and SYGVNS. The CDR3 contains 18 residues.